The clone carrying this T cell receptor (beta chain) is categorized as medium-sized. Its target is not known. These data are taken from a study of circulating CD8 cells and anti-PD-1 response in melanoma. Findings and caveats of the study: A small cohort with few responders supplied the baseline and M1 comparisons. No tumor material was available, so peptide assays assessed reactivity.

TCR libraries were prepared from approximately 15 ng of total RNA with the QIAseq Immune Repertoire TCR panel. TCRdb ran MiXCR on the reads and lists one entry per CDR3 protein. The sample consists of roughly 490 distinct CDR3 sequences, 6% to 6.5% of them appearing once. This CDR3 contains 13 residues. Trimming removed 0 bases from V and 3 bases from J, with 4 bases in between. Germline CDR1 LGHNA, CDR2 YNFKEQ. Four subsets defined by PD-1 and/or TIGIT were sorted from live CD3+CD8+TCRalphabeta+ cells. V gene TRBV4-2 combines with J gene TRBJ2-3; D gene ambiguous. The receptor's source is a human donor with melanoma. Sequenced here: CD8+ T cells from PBMCs, sampled at baseline or after one month of anti-PD-1 therapy (not recorded which). The CDR3 nucleotides read TGTGCCAGCAGCCAAGAAAGGACAGATACGCAGTATTTT. Amino acid sequence: CASSQERTDTQYF.